This T cell receptor (beta chain) is drawn from a study of cytomegalovirus exposure and HLA in healthy donors. Study-wide results and caveats: There were some 150 TCR beta chains listed as cytomegalovirus-associated. TCR beta chain V- and J-gene trimming was linked, in a later analysis, to a missense variant in DCLRE1C. Looking again later, the authors saw that most CMV-associated TCR beta chains seemed HLA-restricted.

A note on this clone: What it binds is unknown.

In germline, CDR1 is MNHEY, CDR2 SVGAGI. The germline V and J ends were trimmed by 0 bases and 1 base, with 12 bases remaining between them. The CDR3 runs 16 residues. It was with 60 Vbeta and 13 Jbeta primers that the PCR ran. As processed by the authors: Later, an analysis found about 80 million unique TCR beta chains, and around 12 million of these were shared. Some clones are missing from TCRdb's copy, which holds only in-frame ones; the method was immunoSEQ multiplex PCR. The DNA was the basis for D and trimming; V, J and clone size are from that table. The repertoire consists of 100,000 to 150,000 clones, with about 86% occurring once and the leading ten covering around 0.7%.

The chain has TRBV6-5 and TRBJ1-1; D not resolved. Input material: PBMCs. The TCR sequence derives from a man aged 18 to 30 in good health and CMV-seronegative. The CDR3 nucleotides read TGTGCCAGCAGTTACTCGAATCTGGGCTCGAACACTGAAGCTTTCTTT. Translated: CASSYSNLGSNTEAFF.